Shown below are 18 T cell receptor beta chains from a single sample sequenced in a study of beta chain features in type 1 diabetes. As every portion of the isolated RNA was reverse transcribed, the sequencing read expressed TCRB transcripts. Clones were sequenced by immunoSEQ multiplex PCR, and TCRdb holds only the in-frame ones, with some missing. Of under 550,000 clones in the sample, over 10% are singletons; the top ten hold approximately 0.05%. Material for sequencing was naive CD4+ T cells from blood. These receptors came from a young woman in good health.

The V call is TRBV18, the J call TRBJ2-3, with 7 bases fitting TRBD1. The CDR3 loop spans 15 amino acids. Per germline, CDR1 KGHSH and CDR2 LQKENI. Losses at the gene ends were 3 bases for V and 0 bases for J; bases not matched to a gene: 3. CDR3: CASSPPDRSTDTQYF. DNA of the CDR3: TGTGCCAGCTCACCGCCGGACAGGAGCACAGATACGCAGTATTTT.

This clone was recorded a few times. This chain links TRBV18 with TRBJ2-1; 11 bases line up with TRBD2. The junction had 9 bases not matched to a gene; V was cut back by 3 bases and J by 5 bases. Germline V lookup: CDR1 KGHSH, CDR2 LQKENI. The length of the CDR3 is 17 residues. The CDR3 spells CASSPSPGTSGNNEQFF. The CDR3 DNA is TGTGCCAGCTCACCCTCACCCGGGACTAGCGGAAACAATGAGCAGTTCTTC.

The J gene is TRBJ2-2, the V gene TRBV7-8; possibly TRBD2 for D (5 bases). Between the trimmed V and J ends, which lost 4 bases and 7 bases, there was a span of 19 bases. Looked up from germline, CDR1 is SGHVS and CDR2 is FQNEAQ. The CDR3 consists of 16 residues. CDR3 region: CASSSSGQIYVGELFF. As DNA, the CDR3 is TGTGCCAGCAGCTCGAGCGGTCAGATTTACGTCGGGGAGCTGTTTTTT.

This clone was counted only a few times. The chain uses TRBV5-1 and TRBJ2-5; D remains unclear. V was shortened by 0 bases and J by 5 bases, with 8 bases between the two germline ends. This CDR3 is built from 13 residues. Germline loops: CDR1 SGHRS, CDR2 YFSETQ. CDR3 nucleotides: TGCGCCAGCAGCTTGGAATCGAGGGAGACCCAGTACTTC. Translated: CASSLESRETQYF.

In this sample, this clone turned up a few times. V and J are TRBV18 and TRBJ2-7; 7 bases fit TRBD1. The CDR3 runs 13 residues. After removal of 2 bases from V and 5 bases from J, the junction contained 3 bases not matched to a gene. Germline loops: CDR1 KGHSH, CDR2 LQKENI. Written as DNA, the CDR3 is TGTGCCAGCTCACCAGACAGGGCTCACGAGCAGTACGTC. Its protein product is CASSPDRAHEQYV.

In its sample, this clone was seen a few times. This rearrangement joins TRBV4-3 to TRBJ1-2; D not certain. Germline loops: CDR1 LGHNA, CDR2 YSLEER. V lost 6 bases and J lost 4, with 15 bases in between. The CDR3 covers 14 residues. The CDR3 bases are TGCGCCAGCAGTGGGCCAGCCCTAGGCTATGGCTACACCTTC. This codes for CASSGPALGYGYTF.

This clone was seen only a few times. V usage is TRBV7-6 and J usage is TRBJ1-1; no clear D gene. Germline V gene data show CDR1 as SGHVS and CDR2 as FNYEAQ. The CDR3 length is 14 residues. V was shortened by 2 bases and J by 3 bases, with 10 bases between the two germline ends. Here the CDR3 reads CASSLSEDYTEAFF. CDR3 in DNA: TGTGCCAGCAGCTTATCGGAAGATTACACTGAAGCTTTCTTT.

There are a few counts of this clone. The chain is built from TRBV5-1 and TRBJ2-6; D is uncertain. The CDR3 runs to 14 residues. Germline CDR1 reads SGHRS; CDR2 reads YFSETQ. The V and J ends lost 4 bases and 0 bases respectively, with 5 bases between them. The CDR3 nucleotides are TGCGCCAGCAGCACAGACTCTGGGGCCAACGTCCTGACTTTC. It specifies CASSTDSGANVLTF.

The chain carries TRBV19 and TRBJ1-2; 7 bases align to TRBD1. CDR3 length: 15 residues. The germline V gene encodes CDR1 LNHDA and CDR2 SQIVND (reference sequence). The V and J ends lost 7 bases and 0 bases, in that order; junction bases with no gene match: 8. The CDR3 loop is CASMEQGPANYGYTF. DNA of the CDR3: TGTGCCAGTATGGAACAGGGGCCTGCTAACTATGGCTACACCTTC.

This clone was seen a few times. The V call is TRBV7-2, the J call TRBJ2-5, with D perhaps matching TRBD2 (5 bases). Germline V gene sequence: CDR1 SGHTA, CDR2 FQGNSA. The CDR3 is 14 amino acids. V was trimmed by 3 bases and J by 2 bases, leaving 10 bases between them. The DNA of the CDR3 is TGTGCCAGCAGCTTTCAAAGCGGTCAAGAGACCCAGTACTTC. Translating gives CASSFQSGQETQYF.

This chain links TRBV5-1 with TRBJ2-1; no clear D gene. Per the germline V gene, CDR1 is SGHRS and CDR2 is YFSETQ. The CDR3 is made up of 15 amino acids. The germline V and J ends were trimmed by 2 bases and 4 bases, with 13 bases remaining between them. CDR3 DNA sequence: TGCGCCAGCAGCTTTAGCCGAAGGGATTACAATGAGCAGTTCTTC. Its translation: CASSFSRRDYNEQFF.

This clone was found a few times. The rearrangement uses TRBV7-3 and TRBJ2-3; TRBD2 matches at 12 bases. The V gene end was trimmed by 6 bases and the J gene end by 4 bases; junction bases not matched to a gene: 11. Germline V CDR1 and CDR2: SGHTA, FQGTGA. The CDR3 consists of 17 residues. Written as DNA, the CDR3 is TGTGCCAGCAGGCGCCCTGCTAGCGGGGGGGCATCAGATACGCAGTATTTT. Translated, it gives CASRRPASGGASDTQYF.

The chain joins TRBV7-9 to TRBJ1-2, with D unclear. This CDR3 is built from 11 residues. Trimming shortened V by 4 bases and J by 2 bases, and 2 bases separated the two germline ends. The V gene's germline CDR1 is SEHNR and CDR2 FQNEAQ (reference sequence). The CDR3 loop is CASSSNYGYTF. As DNA, the CDR3 is TGTGCCAGCAGCTCCAACTATGGCTACACCTTC. Variable domain in full (rest from reference TRBV7-9 and TRBJ1-2): DTGVSQNPRHKITKRGQNVTFRCDPISEHNRLYWYRQTLGQGPEFLTYFQNEAQLEKSRLLSDRFSAERPKGSFSTLEIQRTEQGDSAMYLCASSSNYGYTFGSGTRLTVV.

This rearrangement joins TRBV30 to TRBJ2-5; TRBD2 is a possible D gene (5 bases). The germline V and J ends were trimmed by 0 bases and 1 base, with 9 bases remaining between them. From germline, CDR1 is GTSNPN and CDR2 SVGIG (reference sequence). CDR3 length: 14 residues. CDR3 sequence reads: CAWSVRRVQETQYF. The DNA of the CDR3 is TGTGCCTGGAGTGTACGGCGGGTCCAAGAGACCCAGTACTTC. The complete variable domain, with remaining parts taken from reference TRBV30 and TRBJ2-5, reads SQTIHQWPATLVQPVGSPLSLECTVEGTSNPNLYWYRQAAGRGLQLLFYSVGIGQISSEVPQNLSASRPQDRQFILSSKKLLLSDSGFYLCAWSVRRVQETQYFGPGTRLLVL.

The V gene is TRBV14, the J gene TRBJ2-5; no firm D call. V was trimmed by 4 bases and J by 7 bases, leaving 10 bases between them. The CDR3 has 12 amino acids. From germline, CDR1 is SGHDN and CDR2 FVKESK. Here the CDR3 reads CASSRNPGTQYF. CDR3 in DNA: TGTGCCAGCAGCCGGAACCCCGGGACCCAGTACTTC.

Only a few counts were recorded for this clone. The CDR3 here is CASSLYGLGELFF. As DNA, the CDR3 is TGTGCCAGCAGCTTGTACGGCCTCGGGGAGCTGTTTTTT. The gene calls are TRBV7-9 and TRBJ2-2; D gene ambiguous. V lost 3 bases and J 7 bases, leaving 9 bases between the germline ends. The CDR3 consists of 13 residues. Germline V gives CDR1 SEHNR, CDR2 FQNEAQ (reference sequence).

The chain recombines TRBV28 with TRBJ1-5, with TRBD1 identical over 7 bases. From germline, CDR1 is MDHEN and CDR2 SYDVKM. The CDR3 contains 16 residues. J was trimmed by 2 bases and V by 6 bases; bases with no gene match: 10. The CDR3 loop reads CASSRTTGKGNQPQHF. The CDR3 bases are TGTGCCAGCAGCAGAACGACAGGGAAGGGCAATCAGCCCCAGCATTTT.

This clone was counted between two and nine times. The chain couples TRBV15 to TRBJ2-5; D not certain. This CDR3 is built from 12 residues. Germline V lookup: CDR1 LNHNV, CDR2 YYDKDF (reference sequence). The V gene lost 3 bases and the J gene lost 4 bases, with 6 bases spanning the gap. The CDR3 loop is CATSRWLETQYF. Written as DNA, the CDR3 is TGTGCCACCAGCAGGTGGTTAGAGACCCAGTACTTC.